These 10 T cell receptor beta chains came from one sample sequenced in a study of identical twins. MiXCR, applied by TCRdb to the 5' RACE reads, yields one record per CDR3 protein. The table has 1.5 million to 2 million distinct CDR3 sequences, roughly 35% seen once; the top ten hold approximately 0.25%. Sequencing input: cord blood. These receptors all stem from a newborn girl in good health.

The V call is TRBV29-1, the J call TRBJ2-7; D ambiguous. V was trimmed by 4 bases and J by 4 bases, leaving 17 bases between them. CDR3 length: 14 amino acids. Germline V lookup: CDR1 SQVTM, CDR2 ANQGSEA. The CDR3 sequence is CSVGAFRNSYEQYF. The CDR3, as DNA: TGCAGCGTTGGTGCTTTTAGGAACTCGTACGAGCAGTACTTC.

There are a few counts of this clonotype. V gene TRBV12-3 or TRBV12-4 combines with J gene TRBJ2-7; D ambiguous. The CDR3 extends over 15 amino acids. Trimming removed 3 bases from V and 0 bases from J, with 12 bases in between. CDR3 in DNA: TGTGCCAGCAGTTTGTCACGGAAGAGCTCCTACGAGCAGTACTTC. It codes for CASSLSRKSSYEQYF.

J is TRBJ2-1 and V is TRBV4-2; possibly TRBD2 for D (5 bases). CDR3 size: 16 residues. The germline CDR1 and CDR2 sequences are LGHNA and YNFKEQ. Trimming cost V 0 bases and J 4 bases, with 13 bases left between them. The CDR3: CASSQDDGGPYNEQFF. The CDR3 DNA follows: TGTGCCAGCAGCCAAGATGACGGAGGCCCTTACAATGAGCAGTTCTTC.

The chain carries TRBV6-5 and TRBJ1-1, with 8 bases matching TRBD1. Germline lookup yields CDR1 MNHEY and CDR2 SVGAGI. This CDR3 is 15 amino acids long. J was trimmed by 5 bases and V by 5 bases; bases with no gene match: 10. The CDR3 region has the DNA TGTGCCAGCAGTCCCCGCGGACAGGGAAGGACTGAAGCTTTCTTT. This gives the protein CASSPRGQGRTEAFF.

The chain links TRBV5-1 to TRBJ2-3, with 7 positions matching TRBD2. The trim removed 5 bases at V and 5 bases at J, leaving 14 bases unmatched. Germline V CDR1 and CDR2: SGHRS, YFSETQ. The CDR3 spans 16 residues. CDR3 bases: TGCGCCAGCAGTCTTTCTTCGGGGGGTTACGAAGATACGCAGTATTTT. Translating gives CASSLSSGGYEDTQYF.

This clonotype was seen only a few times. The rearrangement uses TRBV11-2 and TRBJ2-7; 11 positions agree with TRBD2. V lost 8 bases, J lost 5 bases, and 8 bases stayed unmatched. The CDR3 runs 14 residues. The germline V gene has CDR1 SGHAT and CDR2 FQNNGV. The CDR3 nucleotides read TGTGCCAGCCAGGAGACTAGCGGGGTTCACGAGCAGTACTTC. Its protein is CASQETSGVHEQYF.

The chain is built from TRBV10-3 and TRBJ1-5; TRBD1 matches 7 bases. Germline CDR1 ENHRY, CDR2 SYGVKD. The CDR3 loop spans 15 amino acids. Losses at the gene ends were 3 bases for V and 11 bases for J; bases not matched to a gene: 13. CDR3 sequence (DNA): TGTGCCATCAGTGACCCCGGGGGACAGCCCAGGGCCCAGCATTTT. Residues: CAISDPGGQPRAQHF.

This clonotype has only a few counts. For the CDR3, the DNA is TGTGCCAGCAGTTACACCTCCGGGACTAGCGGGAGTAATGAGCAGTTCTTC. Residues: CASSYTSGTSGSNEQFF. This chain links TRBV6-5 with TRBJ2-1; 14 nucleotides line up with TRBD2. V trimming: 2 bases; J trimming: 7 bases; junction bases outside the gene matches: 7. The CDR3 is 17 residues long. The germline V gene has CDR1 MNHEY and CDR2 SVGAGI.

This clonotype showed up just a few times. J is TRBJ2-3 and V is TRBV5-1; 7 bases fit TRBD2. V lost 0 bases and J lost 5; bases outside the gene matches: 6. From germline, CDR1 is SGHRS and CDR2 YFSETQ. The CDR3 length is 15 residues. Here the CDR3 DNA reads TGCGCCAGCAGCTTGGTGGTCCCGGGGGGAGATACGCAGTATTTT. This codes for CASSLVVPGGDTQYF.

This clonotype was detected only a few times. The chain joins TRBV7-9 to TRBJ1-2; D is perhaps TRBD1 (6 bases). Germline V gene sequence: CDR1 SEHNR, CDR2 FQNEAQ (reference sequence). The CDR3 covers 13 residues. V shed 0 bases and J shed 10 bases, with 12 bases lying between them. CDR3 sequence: CASSLAGGLFYTF. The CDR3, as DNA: TGTGCCAGCAGCTTAGCGGGGGGCCTCTTCTACACCTTC.